This entry concerns a single T cell receptor beta chain. The treatment was: oral pan-JAK inhibitor, 5-10 mg twice daily. The authors sorted CD4+ and CD8+ T cells from PBMCs. With 4 bases removed from V and 7 bases from J, the gap between germline ends came to 8 bases. The CDR3 covers 13 residues. The V gene's germline CDR1 is MNHNS and CDR2 SASEGT. Following RNA extraction, reverse transcription yielded cDNA that acted as the sequencing template. Method: immunoSEQ multiplex PCR; TCRdb's copy keeps in-frame clones and lacks some. Seen here are about 120,000 clones, 53% observed once, and the top ten hold about 0.5%. This sample is part of a study of CD8+ T cells in alopecia areata. For the study at large: At a dose of 5 to 10 mg twice daily, oral tofacitinib was given to treated patients. Patients in the study were on tofacitinib for 6 to 18 months, then off it for 6 months.

This chain connects TRBV6-1 to TRBJ1-6; D is uncertain. The source of this sequence is a human donor with alopecia areata. The sample consisted of CD4+ T cells sorted from blood, taken at week 4, from a patient treated with tofacitinib. CDR3 DNA sequence: TGTGCCAGCAGTGCGGCAGCCAATTCACCCCTCCACTTT. Translated: CASSAAANSPLHF.